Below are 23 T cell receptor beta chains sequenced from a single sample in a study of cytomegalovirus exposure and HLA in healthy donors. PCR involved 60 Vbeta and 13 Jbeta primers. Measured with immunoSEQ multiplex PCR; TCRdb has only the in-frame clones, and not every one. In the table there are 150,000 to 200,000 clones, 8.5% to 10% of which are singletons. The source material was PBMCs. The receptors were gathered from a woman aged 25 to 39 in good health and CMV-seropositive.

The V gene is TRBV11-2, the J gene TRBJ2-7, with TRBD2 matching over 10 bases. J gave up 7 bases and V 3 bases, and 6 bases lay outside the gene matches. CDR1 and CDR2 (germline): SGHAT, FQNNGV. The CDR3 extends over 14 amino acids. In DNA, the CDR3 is TGTGCCAGCAGCTTTGGGCTAGCGGGAGTTGAGCAGTACTTC. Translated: CASSFGLAGVEQYF.

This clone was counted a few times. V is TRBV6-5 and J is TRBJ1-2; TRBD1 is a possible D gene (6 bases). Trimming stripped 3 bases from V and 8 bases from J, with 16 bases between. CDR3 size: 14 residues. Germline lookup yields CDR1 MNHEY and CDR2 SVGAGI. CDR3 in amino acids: CASSYFGTPGGYTF. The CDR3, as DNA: TGTGCCAGCAGTTATTTTGGGACACCAGGAGGCTACACCTTC.

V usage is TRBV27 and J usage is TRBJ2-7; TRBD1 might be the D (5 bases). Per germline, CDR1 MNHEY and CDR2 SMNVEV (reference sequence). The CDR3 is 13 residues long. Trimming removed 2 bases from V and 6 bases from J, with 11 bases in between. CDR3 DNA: TGTGCCAGCAGTTTAGCAGGGTGGGGCGAGCAGTACTTC. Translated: CASSLAGWGEQYF.

CDR3 nucleotide sequence: TGCAGCGTTAAGGAGACCGGGACAGGGGAACTCTACGAGCAGTACTTC. Protein product: CSVKETGTGELYEQYF. The V call is TRBV29-1, the J call TRBJ2-7, with TRBD1 matching 10 bases. Germline V lookup: CDR1 SQVTM, CDR2 ANQGSEA. With V trimmed by 5 bases and J by 3 bases, 13 bases remained unmatched. The CDR3 is 16 amino acids.

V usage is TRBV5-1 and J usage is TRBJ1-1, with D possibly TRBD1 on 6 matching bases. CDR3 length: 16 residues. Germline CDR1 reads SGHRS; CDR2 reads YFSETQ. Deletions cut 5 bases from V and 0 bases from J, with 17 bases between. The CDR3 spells CASRYAGVGLNTEAFF. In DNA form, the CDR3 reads TGCGCCAGCAGGTATGCAGGGGTCGGGTTGAACACTGAAGCTTTCTTT.

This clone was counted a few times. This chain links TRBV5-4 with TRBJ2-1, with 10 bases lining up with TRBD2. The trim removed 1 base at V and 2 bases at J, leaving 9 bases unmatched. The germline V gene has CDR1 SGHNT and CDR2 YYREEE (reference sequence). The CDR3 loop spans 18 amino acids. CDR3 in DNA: TGTGCCAGCAGCTTGAGAGGGAGCGGGAGGGTCCCCTACAATGAGCAGTTCTTC. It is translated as CASSLRGSGRVPYNEQFF.

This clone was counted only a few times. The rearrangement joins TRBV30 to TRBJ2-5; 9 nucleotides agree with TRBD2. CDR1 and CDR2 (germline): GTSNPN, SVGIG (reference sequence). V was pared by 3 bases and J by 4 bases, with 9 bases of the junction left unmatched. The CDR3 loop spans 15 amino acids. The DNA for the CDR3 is TGTGCCTGGAGCCCCCTGGCGGGAGGGCCAGAGACCCAGTACTTC. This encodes CAWSPLAGGPETQYF.

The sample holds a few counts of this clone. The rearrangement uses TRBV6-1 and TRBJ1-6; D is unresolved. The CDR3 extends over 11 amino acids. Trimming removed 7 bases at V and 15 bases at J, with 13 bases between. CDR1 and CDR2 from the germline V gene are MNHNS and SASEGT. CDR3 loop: CASTPGFYLHF. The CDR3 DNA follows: TGTGCCAGCACACCAGGATTCTACCTCCACTTT.

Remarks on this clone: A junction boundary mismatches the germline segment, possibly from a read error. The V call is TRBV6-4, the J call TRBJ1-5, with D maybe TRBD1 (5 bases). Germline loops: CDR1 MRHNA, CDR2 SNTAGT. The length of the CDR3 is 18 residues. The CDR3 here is CASPAFLGRVDSNQPQNF. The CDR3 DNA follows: TGTGCCAGCCCAGCCTTCCTCGGCAGGGTAGATAGCAATCAGCCCCAGAATTTT.

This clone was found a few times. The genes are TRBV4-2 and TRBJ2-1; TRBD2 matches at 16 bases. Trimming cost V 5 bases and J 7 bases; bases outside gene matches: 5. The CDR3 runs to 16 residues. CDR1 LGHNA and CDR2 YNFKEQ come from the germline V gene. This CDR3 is CASSKGLAGGTNEQFF. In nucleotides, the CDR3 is TGTGCCAGCAGCAAGGGACTAGCGGGAGGGACAAATGAGCAGTTCTTC.

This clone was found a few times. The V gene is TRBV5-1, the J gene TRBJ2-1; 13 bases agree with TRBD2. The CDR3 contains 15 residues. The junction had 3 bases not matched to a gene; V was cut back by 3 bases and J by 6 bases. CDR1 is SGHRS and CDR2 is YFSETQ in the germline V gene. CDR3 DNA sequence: TGCGCCAGCAGCTCTGGACTAGCGGGAGTCAATGAGCAGTTCTTC. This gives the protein CASSSGLAGVNEQFF. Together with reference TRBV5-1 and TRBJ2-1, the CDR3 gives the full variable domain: KAGVTQTPRYLIKTRGQQVTLSCSPISGHRSVSWYQQTPGQGLQFLFEYFSETQRNKGNFPGRFSGRQFSNSRSEMNVSTLELGDSALYLCASSSGLAGVNEQFFGPGTRLTVL.

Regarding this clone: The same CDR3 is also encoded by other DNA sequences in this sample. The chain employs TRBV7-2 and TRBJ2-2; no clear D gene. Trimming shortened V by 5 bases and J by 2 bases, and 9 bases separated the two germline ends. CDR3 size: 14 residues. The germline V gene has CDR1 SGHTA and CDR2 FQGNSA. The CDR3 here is CASSRDSNTGELFF. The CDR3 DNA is TGTGCCAGCAGCCGAGACTCAAACACCGGGGAGCTGTTTTTT.

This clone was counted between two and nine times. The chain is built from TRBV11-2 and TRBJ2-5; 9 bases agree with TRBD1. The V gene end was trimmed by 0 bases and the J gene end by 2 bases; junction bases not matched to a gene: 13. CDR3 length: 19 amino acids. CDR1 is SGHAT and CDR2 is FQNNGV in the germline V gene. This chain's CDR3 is CASSLDGPLQDRGQETQYF. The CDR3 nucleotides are TGTGCCAGCAGCTTAGATGGTCCCTTGCAGGACAGGGGTCAAGAGACCCAGTACTTC.

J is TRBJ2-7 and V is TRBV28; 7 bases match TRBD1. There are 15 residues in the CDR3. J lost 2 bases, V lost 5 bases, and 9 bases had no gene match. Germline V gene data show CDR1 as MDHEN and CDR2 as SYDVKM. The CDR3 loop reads CASSLGRGGPYEQYF. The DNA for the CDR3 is TGTGCCAGCAGTCTAGGAAGAGGGGGCCCCTACGAGCAGTACTTC.

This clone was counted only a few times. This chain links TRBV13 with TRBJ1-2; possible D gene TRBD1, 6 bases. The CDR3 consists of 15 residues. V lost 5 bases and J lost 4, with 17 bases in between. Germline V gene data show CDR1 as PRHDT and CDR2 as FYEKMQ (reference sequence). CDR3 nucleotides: TGTGCCAGCAGCGCTCGGACAGTCACCCTCTATGGCTACACCTTC. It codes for CASSARTVTLYGYTF.

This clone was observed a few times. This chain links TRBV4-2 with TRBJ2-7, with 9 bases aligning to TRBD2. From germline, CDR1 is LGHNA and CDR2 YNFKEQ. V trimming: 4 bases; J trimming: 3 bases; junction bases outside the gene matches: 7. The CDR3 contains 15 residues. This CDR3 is CASSPQTSGLYEQYF. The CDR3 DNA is TGTGCCAGCAGCCCCCAGACTAGCGGTCTCTACGAGCAGTACTTC.

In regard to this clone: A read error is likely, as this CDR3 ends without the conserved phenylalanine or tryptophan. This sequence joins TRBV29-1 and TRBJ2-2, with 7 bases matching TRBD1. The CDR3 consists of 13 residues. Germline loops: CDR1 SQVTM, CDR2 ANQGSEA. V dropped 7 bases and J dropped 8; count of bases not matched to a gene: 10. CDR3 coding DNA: TGCAGCGCCCACGACAGGGTTCCTGGGGAGCTGTTTGTT. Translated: CSAHDRVPGELFV.

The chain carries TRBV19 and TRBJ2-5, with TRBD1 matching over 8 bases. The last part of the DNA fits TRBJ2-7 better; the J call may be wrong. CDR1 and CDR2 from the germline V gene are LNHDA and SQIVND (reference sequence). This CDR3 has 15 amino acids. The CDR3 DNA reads TGTGCCAGTAGTATGGGGCAGGGGGCCCCCTACGAGCAGTACTTC. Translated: CASSMGQGAPYEQYF.

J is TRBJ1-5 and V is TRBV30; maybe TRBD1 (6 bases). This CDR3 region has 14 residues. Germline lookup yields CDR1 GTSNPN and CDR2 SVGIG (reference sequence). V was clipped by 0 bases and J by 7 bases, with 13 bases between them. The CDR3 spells CAWSVSGGDQPQHF. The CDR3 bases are TGTGCCTGGAGTGTATCGGGGGGCGACCAGCCCCAGCATTTT.

CDR3: CASSPWEATDTQYF. CDR3 nucleotide sequence: TGTGCCAGCAGTCCATGGGAGGCAACAGATACGCAGTATTTT. The chain couples TRBV6-1 to TRBJ2-3, with TRBD2 as a possible D gene (6 bases). In germline, CDR1 is MNHNS, CDR2 SASEGT. The V gene lost 5 bases and the J gene lost 3 bases, with 12 bases spanning the gap. The CDR3 totals 14 residues.

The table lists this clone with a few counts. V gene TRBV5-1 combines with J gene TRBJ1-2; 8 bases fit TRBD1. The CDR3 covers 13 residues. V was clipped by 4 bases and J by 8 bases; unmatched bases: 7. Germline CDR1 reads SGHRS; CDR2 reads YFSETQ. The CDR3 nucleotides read TGCGCCAGCAGCCCACAGGGGGATCACGGCTACACCTTC. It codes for CASSPQGDHGYTF.

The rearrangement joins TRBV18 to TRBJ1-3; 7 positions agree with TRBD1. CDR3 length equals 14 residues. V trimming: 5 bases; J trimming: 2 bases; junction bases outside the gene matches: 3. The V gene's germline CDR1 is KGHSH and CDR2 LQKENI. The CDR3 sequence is CASSIQGTGNTIYF. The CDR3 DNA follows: TGTGCCAGCTCAATACAGGGGACTGGAAACACCATATATTTT.

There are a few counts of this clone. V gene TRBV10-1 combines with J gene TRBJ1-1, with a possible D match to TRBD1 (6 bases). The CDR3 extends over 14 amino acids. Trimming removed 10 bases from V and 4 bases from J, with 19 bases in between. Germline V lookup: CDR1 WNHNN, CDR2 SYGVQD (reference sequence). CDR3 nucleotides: TGCGCCACCAGGACAGATCGCCCGGGCACTGAAGCTTTCTTT. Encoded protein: CATRTDRPGTEAFF.